Listed here is a single T cell receptor (beta chain). The record originates from a study of T-cell memory formation after mild COVID-19. It was 5'RACE with constant-segment primers that produced the TCR alpha and TCR beta cDNA libraries, which carried sample barcodes and UMIs. A single record per CDR3 protein comes from TCRdb applying MiXCR to the 5' RACE reads. This sample yields over 450,000 distinct CDR3 sequences, of which around 20% are seen a single time; approximately 12% belongs to the top ten. Germline CDR1 is DFQATT and CDR2 is SNEGSKA (reference sequence). There are 17 residues in the CDR3. V shed 3 bases, J shed 4 bases, and the junction held 12 bases outside the gene matches.

The V call is TRBV20-1, the J call TRBJ1-2, with 12 bases fitting TRBD1. The sequence derives from an adult woman who had mild COVID-19 (a few samples of this study predate the infection). Cell type and time point are not known. Source material: PBMCs or a T cell subset sorted from them (not recorded which). The CDR3 loop is CSASFTGTGGEGYGYTF. In nucleotides, the CDR3 is TGCAGTGCTAGTTTCACCGGGACAGGGGGCGAGGGCTATGGCTACACCTTC.